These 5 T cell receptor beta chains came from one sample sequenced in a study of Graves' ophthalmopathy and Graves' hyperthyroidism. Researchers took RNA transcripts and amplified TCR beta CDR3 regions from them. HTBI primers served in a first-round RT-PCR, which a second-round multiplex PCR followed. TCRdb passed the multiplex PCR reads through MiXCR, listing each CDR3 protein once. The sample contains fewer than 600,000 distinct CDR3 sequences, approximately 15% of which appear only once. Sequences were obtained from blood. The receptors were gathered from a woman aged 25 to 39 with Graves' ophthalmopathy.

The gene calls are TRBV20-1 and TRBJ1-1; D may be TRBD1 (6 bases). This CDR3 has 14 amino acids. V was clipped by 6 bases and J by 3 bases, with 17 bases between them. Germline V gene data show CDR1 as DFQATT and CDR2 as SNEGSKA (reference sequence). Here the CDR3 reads CSAPRGVRYTEAFF. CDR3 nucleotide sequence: TGCAGTGCCCCGAGGGGGGTTAGGTACACTGAAGCTTTCTTT.

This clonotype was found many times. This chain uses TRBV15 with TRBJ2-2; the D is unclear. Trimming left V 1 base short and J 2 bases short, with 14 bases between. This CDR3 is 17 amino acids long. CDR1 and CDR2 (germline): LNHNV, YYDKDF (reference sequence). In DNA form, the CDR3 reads TGTGCCACCAGCAGAGCCCCTACCCGGGTCAACACCGGGGAGCTGTTTTTT. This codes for CATSRAPTRVNTGELFF.

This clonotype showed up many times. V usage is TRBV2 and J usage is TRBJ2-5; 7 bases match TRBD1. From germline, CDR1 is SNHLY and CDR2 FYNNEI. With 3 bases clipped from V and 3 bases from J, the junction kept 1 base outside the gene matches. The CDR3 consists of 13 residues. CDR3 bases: TGTGCCAGCAGTGAGGACAGGAAAGAGACCCAGTACTTC. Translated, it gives CASSEDRKETQYF.

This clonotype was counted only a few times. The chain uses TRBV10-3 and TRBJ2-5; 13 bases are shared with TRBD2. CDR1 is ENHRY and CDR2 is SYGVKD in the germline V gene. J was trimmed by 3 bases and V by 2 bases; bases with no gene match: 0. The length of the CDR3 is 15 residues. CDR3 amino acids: CAISEGLAGEETQYF. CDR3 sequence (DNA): TGTGCCATCAGTGAGGGACTAGCGGGGGAAGAGACCCAGTACTTC.

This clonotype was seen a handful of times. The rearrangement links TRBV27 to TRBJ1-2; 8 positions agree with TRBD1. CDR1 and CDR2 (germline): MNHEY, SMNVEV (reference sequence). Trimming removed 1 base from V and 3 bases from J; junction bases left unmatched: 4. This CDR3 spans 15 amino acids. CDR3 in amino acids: CASSLFSTGDYGYTF. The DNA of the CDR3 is TGTGCCAGCAGTTTATTTTCGACAGGGGACTATGGCTACACCTTC.